These T cell receptor beta chains were read from a single sample in a study of preoperative IRX-2 immunotherapy in early breast cancer. Some clones are missing from TCRdb's copy, which holds only in-frame ones; the method was immunoSEQ multiplex PCR. The sample yields fewer than 40,000 clones, nearly 95% seen once. Sampling was performed from a patient treated with IRX-2 immunotherapy. The receptors shown here come from a human donor with breast cancer. Each CDR3 is given with its conserved first and last residue. A D gene is named only where the DNA matches it firmly. Clone size is stated in some rows and not others, as once, few, many or a class when expanded.

D gene	clone size	V gene	J gene	CDR3 protein	CDR3 DNA
.	.	TRBV6-5	TRBJ1-2	CASSRRLSDGYTF	TGTGCCAGCAGTCGGCGCCTCAGTGATGGCTACACCTTC
.	.	TRBV7-2	TRBJ2-1	CASSFSTGLYNEQFF	TGTGCCAGCAGCTTTTCAACAGGGCTATACAATGAGCAGTTCTTC
TRBD2	.	TRBV12-5	TRBJ2-5	CASGLGIDGGGLIQETQYF	TGTGCTAGTGGTTTGGGGATCGATGGGGGGGGACTCATCCAAGAGACCCAGTACTTC
.	.	TRBV7-2	TRBJ2-4	CASSFGGNIQYF	TGTGCCAGCAGCTTCGGGGGAAACATTCAGTACTTC
.	.	TRBV7-9	TRBJ2-5	CASSPLRTRGETQYF	TGTGCCAGCAGCCCGCTTCGGACTAGGGGGGAGACCCAGTACTTC
.	.	TRBV4-1	TRBJ1-1	CASSQDHLRQTKVTEAFF	TGCGCCAGCAGCCAAGATCATCTTCGGCAGACAAAAGTCACTGAAGCTTTCTTT
.	.	TRBV11-2	TRBJ2-3	CASSLRGTTQYF	TGTGCCAGCAGCTTACGGGGGACCACGCAGTATTTT
.	.	TRBV5-1	TRBJ2-4	CASSPGRTPKNIQYF	TGCGCCAGCAGCCCCGGAAGGACTCCCAAAAACATTCAGTACTTC
TRBD2	.	TRBV19	TRBJ2-3	CASSLLAKGDTQYF	TGTGCCAGTAGTTTACTAGCGAAGGGAGATACGCAGTATTTT
TRBD1	.	TRBV7-2	TRBJ2-7	CASSLARDRSHEQYF	TGTGCCAGCAGCTTAGCCCGGGACAGGTCCCACGAGCAGTACTTC
.	.	TRBV5-1	TRBJ1-4	CASSPLGRVTTNEKLFF	TGCGCCAGCAGCCCCCTAGGGAGGGTTACAACTAATGAAAAACTGTTTTTT
TRBD1	.	TRBV7-9	TRBJ1-6	CASSLRQGWNSPLHF	TGTGCCAGCAGCTTACGACAGGGGTGGAATTCACCCCTCCACTTT
.	.	TRBV7-8	TRBJ2-7	CASSLVVMGTPSAEQYF	TGTGCCAGCAGCTTAGTGGTAATGGGGACGCCCTCCGCGGAGCAGTACTTC
TRBD2	.	TRBV19	TRBJ2-3	CASSLLAGELDTQYF	TGTGCCAGTAGTCTACTAGCGGGAGAGTTGGATACGCAGTATTTT
.	.	TRBV7-7	TRBJ1-4	CASSLAEGQPNEKLFF	TGTGCTAGCAGCTTAGCCGAAGGTCAACCTAATGAAAAACTGTTTTTT
.	.	TRBV28	TRBJ2-1	CASSPARDRFF	TGTGCCAGCAGTCCTGCCAGAGACAGGTTCTTC
TRBD2	once	TRBV11-3	TRBJ2-3	CASSPGIREATDTQYF	TGTGCCAGCAGCCCCGGAATTCGGGAGGCCACAGATACGCAGTATTTT
TRBD1	.	TRBV9	TRBJ1-2	CASSGQGLSSYGYTF	TGTGCCAGCAGCGGACAGGGGCTATCATCCTATGGCTACACCTTC
.	once	TRBV4-2	TRBJ2-1	CASSQDGPLAEREQFF	TGTGCCAGCAGCCAAGACGGGCCACTAGCCGAGAGAGAGCAGTTCTTC
.	.	TRBV18	TRBJ2-7	CASSPQGTYEQYF	TGTGCCAGCTCACCACAGGGGACCTACGAGCAGTACTTC
.	.	TRBV6-6	TRBJ1-3	CASKTASGNTIYF	TGTGCCAGCAAGACGGCTTCTGGAAACACCATATATTTT
TRBD2	.	TRBV18	TRBJ2-3	CASSPTSGSLQDTQYF	TGTGCCAGCTCTCCTACTAGCGGGAGTTTACAAGATACGCAGTATTTT
.	.	TRBV7-9	TRBJ2-5	CASSLGSAETQYF	TGTGCCAGCAGCTTAGGGTCAGCCGAGACCCAGTACTTC
.	once	TRBV15	TRBJ2-5	CATGGIEKTQYF	TGTGCCACCGGGGGAATAGAGAAGACCCAGTACTTC
TRBD1	.	TRBV4-1	TRBJ2-1	CASSPGTGWYNEQFF	TGCGCCAGCAGCCCAGGGACAGGGTGGTACAATGAGCAGTTCTTC
.	.	TRBV5-4	TRBJ2-7	CASSLVVSGSYEQYF	TGTGCCAGCAGCTTGGTTGTCAGCGGGTCCTACGAGCAGTACTTC
.	.	TRBV7-7	TRBJ2-2	CASSLVGSGELFF	TGTGCTAGCAGCTTAGTGGGTTCCGGGGAGCTGTTTTTT
.	.	TRBV12-5	TRBJ2-3	CASGLASVADTQYF	TGTGCTAGTGGTTTGGCTAGTGTAGCAGATACGCAGTATTTT
TRBD2	.	TRBV27	TRBJ2-3	CASRRTRITDTQYF	TGTGCCAGCAGAAGGACTAGAATCACAGATACGCAGTATTTT
TRBD1	.	TRBV18	TRBJ1-5	CASSSRQGASQPQHF	TGTGCCAGCTCAAGCCGACAGGGGGCTAGTCAGCCCCAGCATTTT
.	.	TRBV4-2	TRBJ2-1	CASSQGSTGLQFF	TGTGCCAGCAGCCAAGGATCAACCGGCTTGCAGTTCTTC
.	.	TRBV29-1	TRBJ2-1	CSVLGKRVNEQFF	TGCAGCGTTTTAGGGAAGAGGGTCAATGAGCAGTTCTTC
.	.	TRBV30	TRBJ1-1	CAWSASRGRDTEAFF	TGTGCCTGGAGTGCCTCCCGGGGGAGGGACACTGAAGCTTTCTTT
.	.	TRBV29-1	TRBJ2-7	CSVEEGQGTGEQYF	TGCAGCGTTGAAGAAGGGCAGGGAACGGGGGAGCAGTACTTC
TRBD1	.	TRBV30	TRBJ1-2	CACLQGAMVGYTF	TGTGCCTGCTTACAGGGGGCGATGGTTGGCTACACCTTC
TRBD1	once	TRBV7-9	TRBJ2-2	CASSLRTGQHTGELFF	TGTGCCAGCAGCTTAAGGACGGGACAGCACACCGGGGAGCTGTTTTTT
.	.	TRBV7-9	TRBJ2-7	CASSPVRGQSYEQYF	TGTGCCAGCAGTCCCGTCCGGGGTCAATCCTACGAGCAGTACTTC
.	.	TRBV6-6	TRBJ1-2	CASLTDYGYTF	TGTGCCAGCTTGACAGACTATGGCTACACCTTC
TRBD2	.	TRBV7-9	TRBJ2-1	CASSPPGLARDEQFF	TGTGCCAGCAGCCCTCCGGGACTAGCTCGGGATGAGCAGTTCTTC
.	once	TRBV9	TRBJ2-7	CASSANPSGGAPTYEQYF	TGTGCCAGCAGCGCGAATCCTTCAGGAGGGGCACCTACCTACGAGCAGTACTTC
.	.	TRBV11-3	TRBJ1-5	CASSLDAASNQPQHF	TGTGCCAGCAGCTTAGATGCGGCTAGCAATCAGCCCCAGCATTTT
.	.	TRBV7-3	TRBJ1-2	CASSLILLGGYTF	TGTGCCAGCAGCTTAATACTGTTAGGTGGCTACACCTTC
.	.	TRBV7-9	TRBJ1-4	CASSLWPGINEKLFF	TGTGCCAGCAGCTTGTGGCCGGGGATTAATGAAAAACTGTTTTTT
.	.	TRBV7-2	TRBJ1-3	CASSLAGQPGNTIYF	TGTGCCAGCAGCTTGGCTGGACAGCCGGGAAACACCATATATTTT
TRBD1	.	TRBV19	TRBJ1-3	CASSVRTGRGNTIYF	TGTGCCAGTAGTGTCCGGACAGGGCGTGGAAACACCATATATTTT
.	.	TRBV14	TRBJ1-3	CASSQILGNTIYF	TGTGCCAGCAGTCAGATACTAGGAAACACCATATATTTT
.	.	TRBV14	TRBJ2-7	CASSQGRGRDSYEQYF	TGTGCCAGCAGCCAAGGCCGGGGGCGAGACTCCTACGAGCAGTACTTC
.	.	TRBV6-5	TRBJ1-2	CASNSGSYGYTF	TGTGCCAGCAACTCAGGGAGTTATGGCTACACCTTC
TRBD1	.	TRBV5-6	TRBJ2-5	CASSFAGTGWFETQYF	TGTGCCAGCAGCTTTGCCGGGACAGGGTGGTTTGAGACCCAGTACTTC
.	.	TRBV19	TRBJ1-6	CASRIRDNNSPLHF	TGTGCCAGTCGGATCCGGGACAACAATTCACCCCTCCACTTT
.	once	TRBV19	TRBJ1-2	CASSIGQGRFDGYTF	TGTGCCAGTAGTATTGGGCAGGGGAGGTTCGATGGCTACACCTTC
.	.	TRBV5-6	TRBJ1-4	CASSLGAGIGKLFF	TGTGCCAGCAGCTTGGGGGCTGGTATTGGAAAACTGTTTTTT
TRBD1	.	TRBV10-1	TRBJ1-3	CASSDLEGQGLLGNTIYF	TGCGCCAGCAGTGACCTGGAGGGACAGGGGTTGTTGGGAAACACCATATATTTT
.	.	TRBV2	TRBJ1-5	CASSETWTRMYF	TGTGCCAGCAGTGAAACCTGGACACGTATGTATTTT
TRBD2	.	TRBV19	TRBJ2-3	CASSELAGGPRTDTQYF	TGTGCCAGTAGTGAACTAGCGGGGGGGCCTAGGACAGATACGCAGTATTTT
.	.	TRBV2	TRBJ1-5	CASSTGRTAFNQPQHF	TGTGCCAGCAGTACTGGACGGACAGCTTTCAATCAGCCCCAGCATTTT
TRBD1	.	TRBV19	TRBJ1-1	CASSPDRVLNEAFF	TGTGCCAGTAGTCCCGACAGGGTTTTAAATGAAGCTTTCTTT
TRBD1	.	TRBV4-1	TRBJ1-4	CASSTRQGEKLFF	TGCGCCAGCAGCACTCGACAGGGTGAAAAACTGTTTTTT
.	.	TRBV5-6	TRBJ2-5	CASSLSLLRETQYF	TGTGCCAGCAGCTTAAGTTTGCTACGGGAGACCCAGTACTTC